The present TCR beta chain was sequenced within a study of shared clonotypes between healthy human individuals (dated by TCRdb to 2019 to 2021). Context from the whole study: The cohort comprised a couple of women and a few men aged 18 to 49 years. Blood TCR repertoires of about 5 healthy adults were deeply sequenced to estimate repertoire size and the extent of clonotype sharing between individuals. Different laboratories and diverse techniques were used to prepare libraries and sequence TCR repertoires, to increase sequencing depth and limit assay-specific biases. Per donor, leukapheresis produced somewhere between about 0.9 and 9.5 billion PBMCs.

Healthy HIV-negative adults with no recently reported acute infections or vaccinations were included as donors. All donors were Caucasian adults living in Nashville, Tennessee, USA. For unsorted samples, approximately 81 million PBMCs were counted, and genomic DNA was extracted using the QIAamp DNA Blood Mini kit. After blood collection by leukapheresis, PBMCs were isolated using Ficoll-Histopaque density gradient centrifugation and then cryopreserved in the vapor phase of liquid nitrogen. The CDR3 spans 15 residues, from the cysteine through the phenylalanine. Only the CDR3 region is kept as DNA, spanning 45 bases read in frame from base 1. From a lookup of the germline V gene (reference sequence), CDR1 and CDR2 are GTSNPN and SVGIG. The V end gives up 4 bases and the J end 3 bases, leaving 8 bases in the junction not matched to a gene. This clone was seen repeatedly, ten times or more. Its antigen specificity is not known. Base quality data are lacking; no much larger clone is found one base away.

TCR CDR3 regions were amplified from genomic DNA by multiplex PCR using the deep immunoSEQ assay. Extracted genomic DNA from each cell subset was spread evenly across all wells of several immunoSEQ 96-well plates, with each plate serving as a replicate. For unsorted PBMC, each replicate PCR was loaded with 300 to 350 ng genomic DNA, equivalent to some 27,000 T cell genomes. Genomic DNA from unsorted PBMC was sequenced over ten immunoSEQ deep assay plates. The purified libraries were quantified using a Qubit 3.0 fluorometer, sized with a Bioanalyzer 2100, and then quantified again using the KAPA Library Quantification kit. Every immunoSEQ 96-well plate was sequenced on a dedicated single-read 150-cycle Illumina NextSeq 550 flow cell. As for how the authors treated the data: The immunoSEQ output contained only junctional sequences without quality scores, so filtering could not match that applied to full-length reads. To assign V/J genes and CDR3, sequences were annotated using PyIR, a Python wrapper for IgBLAST v1.9, with IMGT germline references. Reads were removed for weak V/J assignments (E-value above 1e-6), missing CDR3, stop codons, out-of-frame junctions, or ambiguous translated residues. V3J clonotypes were defined as sequences sharing an identical inferred V gene, J gene, and CDR3 amino acid sequence. To compute the percentage overlap between repertoires, the number of shared unique clonotypes was divided by the size of the smaller repertoire. Repertoire richness was assessed with RTK rarefaction, the Chao1 estimator, and Recon v2.1 estimates of unobserved clonotypes. The table was pulled from immuneACCESS by TCRdb, which kept in-frame rearrangements only. Such tables lose some clones; where checked, under half of the loss comes from unresolved V genes, and the rest has no known cause. That table supplies the V and J calls and clone size; D and trimming were determined from the DNA. The sample yields about 530,000 clones; about 79% were counted once. The biggest ten clones account for roughly an eighth of the sample.

The investigation overall reported the following: Because the study included a small number of donors, the genetic and exposure-history diversity represented was limited. Sampling was restricted to blood, and TCR repertoires in tissues likely differ from the TCR repertoires found in blood. Pairwise subsampling led to the expectation that sequencing depth would affect the degree of clonotype sharing among donors.

The V gene is TRBV30 and the J gene is TRBJ2-2; 7 of the junction bases match TRBD2. The source material was PBMCs. This receptor was taken from a woman between 35 and 50 years old in good health. Some clones in this sample may be carry-over from other donors' samples. The CDR3 protein sequence reads: CAWILAGLDTGELFF. The DNA is TGTGCCTGGATATTAGCGGGTCTTGACACCGGGGAGCTGTTTTTT.